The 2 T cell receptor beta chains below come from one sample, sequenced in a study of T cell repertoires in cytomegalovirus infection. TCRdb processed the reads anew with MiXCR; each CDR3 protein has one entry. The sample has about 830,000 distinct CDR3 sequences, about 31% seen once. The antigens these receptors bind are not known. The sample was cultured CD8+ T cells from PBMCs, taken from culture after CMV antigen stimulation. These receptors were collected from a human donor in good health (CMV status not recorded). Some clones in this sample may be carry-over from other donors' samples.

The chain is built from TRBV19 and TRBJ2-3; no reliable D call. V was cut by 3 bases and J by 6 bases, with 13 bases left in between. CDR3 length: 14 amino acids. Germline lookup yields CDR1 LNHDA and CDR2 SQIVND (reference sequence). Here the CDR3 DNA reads TGTGCCAGTAGTATTGCCCCCCGAGCGGATACGCAGTATTTT. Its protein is CASSIAPRADTQYF.

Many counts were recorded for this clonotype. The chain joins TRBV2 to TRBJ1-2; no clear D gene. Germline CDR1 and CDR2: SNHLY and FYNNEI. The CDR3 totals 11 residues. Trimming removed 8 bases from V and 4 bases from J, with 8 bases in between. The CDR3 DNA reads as TGTGCCAGCGTTACTACCTATGGCTACACCTTC. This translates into CASVTTYGYTF.